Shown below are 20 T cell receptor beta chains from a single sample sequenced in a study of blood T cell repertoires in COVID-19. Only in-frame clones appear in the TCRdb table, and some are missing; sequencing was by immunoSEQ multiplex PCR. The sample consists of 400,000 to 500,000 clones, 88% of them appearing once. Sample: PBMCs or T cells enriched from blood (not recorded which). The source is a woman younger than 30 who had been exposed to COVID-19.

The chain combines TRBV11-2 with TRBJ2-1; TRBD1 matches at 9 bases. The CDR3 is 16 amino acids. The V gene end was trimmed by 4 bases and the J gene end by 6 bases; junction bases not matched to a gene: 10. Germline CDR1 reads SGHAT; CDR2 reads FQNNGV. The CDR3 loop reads CASSSLRDRDGNEQFF. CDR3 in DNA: TGTGCCAGCAGCTCCCTCAGGGACAGGGACGGCAATGAGCAGTTCTTC.

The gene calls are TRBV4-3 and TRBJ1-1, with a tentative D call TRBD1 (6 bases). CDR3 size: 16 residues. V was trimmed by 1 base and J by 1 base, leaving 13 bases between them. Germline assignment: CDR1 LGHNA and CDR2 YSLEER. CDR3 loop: CASSQGWDNENTEAFF. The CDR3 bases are TGCGCCAGCAGCCAAGGGTGGGACAACGAGAACACTGAAGCTTTCTTT.

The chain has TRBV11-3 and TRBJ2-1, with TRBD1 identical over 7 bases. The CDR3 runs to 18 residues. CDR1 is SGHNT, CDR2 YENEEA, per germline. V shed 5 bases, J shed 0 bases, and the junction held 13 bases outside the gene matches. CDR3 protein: CASSPETGFLSSYNEQFF. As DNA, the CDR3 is TGTGCCAGCAGCCCCGAGACAGGGTTCCTAAGCTCCTACAATGAGCAGTTCTTC.

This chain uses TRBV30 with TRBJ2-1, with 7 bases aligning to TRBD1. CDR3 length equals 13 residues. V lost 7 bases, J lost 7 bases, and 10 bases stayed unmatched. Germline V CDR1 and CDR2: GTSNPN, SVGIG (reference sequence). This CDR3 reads CAFLSPQGNEQFF. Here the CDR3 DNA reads TGTGCCTTCCTTTCGCCACAGGGGAATGAGCAGTTCTTC.

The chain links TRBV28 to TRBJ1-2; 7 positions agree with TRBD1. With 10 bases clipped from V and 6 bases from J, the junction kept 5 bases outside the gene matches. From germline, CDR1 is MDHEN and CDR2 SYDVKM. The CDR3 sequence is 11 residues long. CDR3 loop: CATYRGHGYTF. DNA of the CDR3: TGTGCCACCTACAGGGGCCATGGCTACACCTTC.

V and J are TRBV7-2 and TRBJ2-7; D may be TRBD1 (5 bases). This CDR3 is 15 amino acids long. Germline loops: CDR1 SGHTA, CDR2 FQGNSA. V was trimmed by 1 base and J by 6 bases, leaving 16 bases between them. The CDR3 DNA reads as TGTGCCAGCAGCTTAGACACAGGAAGATCATCCGAGCAGTACTTC. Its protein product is CASSLDTGRSSEQYF.

CDR3 nucleotide sequence: TGTGCCAGCAGTTTATCGACCGGGGTGAGACACGGTGAGCAGTTCTTC. Residues: CASSLSTGVRHGEQFF. The V and J genes are TRBV27 and TRBJ2-1; the D gene is possibly TRBD2 (5 bases). Deletions cut 0 bases from V and 9 bases from J, with 18 bases between. CDR1 is MNHEY, CDR2 SMNVEV, per germline (reference sequence). The CDR3 is made up of 16 amino acids.

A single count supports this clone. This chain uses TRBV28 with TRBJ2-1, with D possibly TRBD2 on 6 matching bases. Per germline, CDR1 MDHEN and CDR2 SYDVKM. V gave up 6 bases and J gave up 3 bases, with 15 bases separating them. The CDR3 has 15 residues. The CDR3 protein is CASSLQTGSYNEQFF. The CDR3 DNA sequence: TGTGCCAGCAGCCTTCAGACCGGGAGCTACAATGAGCAGTTCTTC. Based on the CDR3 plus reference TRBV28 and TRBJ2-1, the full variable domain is DVKVTQSSRYLVKRTGEKVFLECVQDMDHENMFWYRQDPGLGLRLIYFSYDVKMKEKGDIPEGYSVSREKKERFSLILESASTNQTSMYLCASSLQTGSYNEQFFGPGTRLTVL.

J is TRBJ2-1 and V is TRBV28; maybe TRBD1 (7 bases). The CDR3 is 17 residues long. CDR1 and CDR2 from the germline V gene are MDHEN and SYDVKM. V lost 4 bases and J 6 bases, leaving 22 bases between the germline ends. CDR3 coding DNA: TGTGCCAGCAGTTCCGTTTTAGGGGGCGGGGTCCCCAATGAGCAGTTCTTC. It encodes CASSSVLGGGVPNEQFF.

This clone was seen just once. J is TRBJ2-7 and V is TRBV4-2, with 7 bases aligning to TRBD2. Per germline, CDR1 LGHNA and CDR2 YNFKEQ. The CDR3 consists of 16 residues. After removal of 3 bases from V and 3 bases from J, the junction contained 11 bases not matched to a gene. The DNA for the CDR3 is TGTGCCAGCAGCCAGTCTTTGGGAGGGGAAAACTACGAGCAGTACTTC. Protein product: CASSQSLGGENYEQYF.

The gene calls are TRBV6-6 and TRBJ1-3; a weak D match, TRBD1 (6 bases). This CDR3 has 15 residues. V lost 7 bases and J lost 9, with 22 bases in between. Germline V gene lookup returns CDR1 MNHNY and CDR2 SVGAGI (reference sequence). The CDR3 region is CASTYALGGLSTIYF. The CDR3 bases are TGTGCCAGCACCTACGCGTTAGGGGGTTTGAGCACCATATATTTT.

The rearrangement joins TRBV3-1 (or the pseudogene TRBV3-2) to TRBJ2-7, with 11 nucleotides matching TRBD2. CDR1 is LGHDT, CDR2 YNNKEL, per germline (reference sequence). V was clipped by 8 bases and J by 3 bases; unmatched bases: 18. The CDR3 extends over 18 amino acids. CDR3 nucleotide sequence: TGTGCCAGCCCCCCCGGGACTAGCGGAGCCAGGCTTTGCTACGAGCAGTACTTC. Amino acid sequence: CASPPGTSGARLCYEQYF.

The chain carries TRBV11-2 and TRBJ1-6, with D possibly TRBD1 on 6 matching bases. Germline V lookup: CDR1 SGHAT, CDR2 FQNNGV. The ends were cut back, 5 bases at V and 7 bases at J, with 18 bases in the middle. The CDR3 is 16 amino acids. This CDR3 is CASSLIDRHRNSPLHF. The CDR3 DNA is TGTGCCAGCAGCCTTATCGACAGGCACAGGAATTCACCCCTCCACTTT.

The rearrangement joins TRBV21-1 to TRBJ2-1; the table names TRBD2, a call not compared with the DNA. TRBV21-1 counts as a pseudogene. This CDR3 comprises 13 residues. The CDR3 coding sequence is TGTGCCAGCAGCGAGACTAGCGACAATGAGCAGTTCTTC. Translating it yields CASSETSDNEQFF.

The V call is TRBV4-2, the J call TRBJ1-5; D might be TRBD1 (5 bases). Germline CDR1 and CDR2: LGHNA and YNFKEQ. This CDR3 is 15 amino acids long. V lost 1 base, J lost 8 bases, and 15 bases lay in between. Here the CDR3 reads CASSQAGRVSEPQHF. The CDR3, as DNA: TGTGCCAGCAGCCAAGCGGGCAGGGTCAGTGAGCCCCAGCATTTT.

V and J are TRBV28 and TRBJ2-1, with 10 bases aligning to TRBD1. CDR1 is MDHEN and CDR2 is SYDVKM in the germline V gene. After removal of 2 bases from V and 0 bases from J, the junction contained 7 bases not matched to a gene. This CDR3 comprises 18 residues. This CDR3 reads CASSLDRGRIGSYNEQFF. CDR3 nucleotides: TGTGCCAGCAGTTTAGACAGGGGGCGCATAGGCTCCTACAATGAGCAGTTCTTC.

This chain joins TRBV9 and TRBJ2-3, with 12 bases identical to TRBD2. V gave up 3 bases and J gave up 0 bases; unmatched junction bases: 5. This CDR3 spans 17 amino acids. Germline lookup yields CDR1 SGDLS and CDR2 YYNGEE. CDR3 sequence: CASSGPSGGASTDTQYF. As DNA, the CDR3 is TGTGCCAGCAGCGGCCCTAGCGGGGGGGCTAGCACAGATACGCAGTATTTT.

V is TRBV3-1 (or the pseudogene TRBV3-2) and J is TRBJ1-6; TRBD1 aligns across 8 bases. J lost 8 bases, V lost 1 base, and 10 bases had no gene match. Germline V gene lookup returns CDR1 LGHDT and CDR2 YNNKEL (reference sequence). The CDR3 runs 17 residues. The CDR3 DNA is TGTGCCAGCAGCCAAGGGGGGGCGACAGGGGTCGATTCACCCCTCCACTTT. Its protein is CASSQGGATGVDSPLHF.

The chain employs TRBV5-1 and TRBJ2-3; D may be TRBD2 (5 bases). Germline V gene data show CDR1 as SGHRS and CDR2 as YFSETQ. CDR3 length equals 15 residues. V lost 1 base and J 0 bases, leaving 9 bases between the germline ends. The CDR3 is CASSLPGISTDTQYF. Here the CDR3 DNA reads TGCGCCAGCAGCTTGCCCGGGATTAGCACAGATACGCAGTATTTT.

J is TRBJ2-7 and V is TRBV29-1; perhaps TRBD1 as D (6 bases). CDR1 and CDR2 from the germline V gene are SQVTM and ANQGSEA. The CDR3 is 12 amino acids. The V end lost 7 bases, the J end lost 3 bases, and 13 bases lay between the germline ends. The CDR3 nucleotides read TGCAGCGCGGCCTCAGGGGACTACGAGCAGTACTTC. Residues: CSAASGDYEQYF.